The rows below give T cell receptor beta chains drawn from one sample of a study of liver allograft versus peripheral blood T cells. TCRdb re-called the reads through MiXCR, storing one row per CDR3 protein. Among approximately 10,000 distinct CDR3 sequences listed, approximately 19% were seen once. All receptors come from a human patient who had a liver transplant. Some T cells here may be from the graft donor. CDR3s leave out the opening cysteine and the closing phenylalanine or tryptophan.

v_gene	j_gene	CDR3aa
TRBV24-1	TRBJ2-3	ATSEVEGAPTDTQY
TRBV29-1	TRBJ1-1	SVEDVQGDIMNTEAF
TRBV18	TRBJ1-1	ASSQTVNTEAF
TRBV18	TRBJ2-2	ASSLEPGNTGELF
TRBV6-9	TRBJ2-4	ASSFQLPSSLD
TRBV29-1	TRBJ1-2	SVDGQGAGGYT
TRBV5-1	TRBJ2-7	ASSLSQGARSYEQY
TRBV20-1	TRBJ2-5	SAPPALAGGQETQY
TRBV12-5	TRBJ2-2	ASGLVTATGELF
TRBV28	TRBJ2-4	ASFNSGGAKNIQY
TRBV24-1	TRBJ2-3	ATSDWADTQY
TRBV6-1	TRBJ1-2	ASSEWGLDYGYT
TRBV12-3/TRBV12-4	TRBJ1-1	ASRLGQGNTEAF